This T cell receptor (beta chain) originates from a study of blood T cell repertoires in COVID-19. Across the whole study: From the United States, Italy and Spain came samples of acute and convalescent COVID-19. Sources were T cells, B-cell-depleted T cells, or PBMCs; the material itself was cDNA or gDNA.

Germline V gives CDR1 MNHEY, CDR2 SVGAGI. V was clipped by 4 bases and J by 1 base; unmatched bases: 7. The length of the CDR3 is 16 residues. This clone was recorded only once. Profiled with immunoSEQ multiplex PCR; TCRdb holds only in-frame clones, not every one. Among around 250,000 clones listed, 86% were seen once. This chain connects TRBV6-5 to TRBJ1-1; TRBD1 matches at 9 bases. The material sequenced was peripheral blood. The clonotype comes from a man in his sixties with acute or convalescent COVID-19. CDR3 in DNA: TGTGCCAGCAGTTTTGGGACAGGGACCTCGAACACTGAAGCTTTCTTT. Encoded protein: CASSFGTGTSNTEAFF.